These 14 T cell receptor beta chains originate from one sample sequenced in a study of T cells in Graves' hyperthyroidism and ophthalmopathy. Amplified TCR beta CDR3 regions came from RNA transcripts. Using the HTBI primer set, a first-round RT-PCR was run on the TCR CDR3. TCRdb reprocessed the multiplex PCR reads via MiXCR and lists one record per CDR3 protein. The repertoire holds 500,000 to 650,000 distinct CDR3 sequences, with 46% as singletons. Material for sequencing was peripheral blood or thyroid tissue (not recorded which). All receptors derive from an adult woman with Graves' disease, either hyperthyroidism or ophthalmopathy (not recorded which).

In this sample, this clonotype turned up many times. V and J are TRBV6-2 or TRBV6-3 and TRBJ1-1; D is undetermined. V was trimmed by 2 bases and J by 4 bases, leaving 5 bases between them. Germline assignment: CDR1 MNHEY and CDR2 SVGEGT. There are 12 residues in the CDR3. The CDR3 coding sequence is TGTGCCAGCAGTTACAGGGCCACTGAAGCTTTCTTT. It yields the protein CASSYRATEAFF.

In nucleotides, the CDR3 is TGCAGACCTCCTACCGGGACAGTCTATGGCTACACCTTC. Its protein product is CRPPTGTVYGYTF. The rearrangement joins TRBV20-1 to TRBJ1-2, with TRBD1 matching 7 bases. The CDR3 runs to 13 residues. Germline V gene lookup returns CDR1 DFQATT and CDR2 SNEGSKA (reference sequence).

The chain uses TRBV7-9 and TRBJ2-7; 8 bases are a match to TRBD1. CDR3 length equals 15 residues. V shed 5 bases and J 3 bases; nucleotides not matched to a gene: 9. Germline assignment: CDR1 SEHNR and CDR2 FQNEAQ (reference sequence). CDR3: CASSIHRDRNYEQYF. The CDR3 nucleotides are TGTGCCAGCAGCATCCACCGGGACAGGAACTACGAGCAGTACTTC.

This clonotype was seen many times. The chain has TRBV19 and TRBJ2-5; 12 positions agree with TRBD2. The V gene end was trimmed by 3 bases and the J gene end by 3 bases; junction bases not matched to a gene: 5. CDR3 length: 16 residues. Germline V gene lookup returns CDR1 LNHDA and CDR2 SQIVND (reference sequence). The DNA of the CDR3 is TGTGCCAGTAGTATTAGACTAGCGGGAGTAAAAGAGACCCAGTACTTC. Its translation: CASSIRLAGVKETQYF.

This chain joins TRBV5-1 and TRBJ2-7; D is uncertain. CDR3 size: 12 residues. The V end was cut by 2 bases, the J end by 2 bases, with 5 bases between. Germline V CDR1 and CDR2: SGHRS, YFSETQ. The CDR3 nucleotides are TGCGCCAGCAGCTTCAATCCCTACGAGCAGTACTTC. Translation gives CASSFNPYEQYF.

The chain has TRBV5-1 and TRBJ2-2, with D perhaps TRBD1 (5 bases). The CDR3 has 14 amino acids. V dropped 0 bases and J dropped 6 bases, with 9 bases sitting between them. Germline-derived CDR1 and CDR2 are SGHRS and YFSETQ. CDR3 sequence (DNA): TGCGCCAGCAGCTTGGGGACATGGGCCGGGGAGCTGTTTTTT. Encoded protein: CASSLGTWAGELFF.

This clonotype was recorded a few times. J is TRBJ2-7 and V is TRBV7-9; D not resolved. The V and J ends lost 6 bases and 3 bases respectively, with 12 bases between them. CDR3 length: 13 residues. CDR1 is SEHNR and CDR2 is FQNEAQ in the germline V gene (reference sequence). CDR3 nucleotide sequence: TGTGCCAGCAGGGCAGGAACACACTACGAGCAGTACTTC. Amino acid sequence: CASRAGTHYEQYF.

This sequence joins TRBV19 and TRBJ1-1, with TRBD1 matching 8 bases. This CDR3 spans 15 amino acids. J lost 0 bases, V lost 8 bases, and 8 bases had no gene match. The germline CDR1 and CDR2 sequences are LNHDA and SQIVND (reference sequence). CDR3: CASGPGQALNTEAFF. In nucleotides, the CDR3 is TGTGCCAGTGGACCGGGACAGGCGTTGAACACTGAAGCTTTCTTT.

The chain is built from TRBV10-3 and TRBJ1-4; 9 nucleotides match TRBD1. The CDR3 runs 14 residues. J gave up 6 bases and V 5 bases, and 4 bases lay outside the gene matches. Germline V lookup: CDR1 ENHRY, CDR2 SYGVKD. CDR3 nucleotides: TGTGCCATCAGTAGGACAGGGGATTATGAAAAACTGTTTTTT. This codes for CAISRTGDYEKLFF.

This clonotype was counted a few times. This chain uses TRBV7-2 with TRBJ2-5; D perhaps matches TRBD1 (5 bases). V was clipped by 5 bases and J by 1 base, with 8 bases between them. The CDR3 totals 13 residues. The germline gives CDR1 SGHTA, CDR2 FQGNSA. In DNA, the CDR3 is TGTGCCAGCAGCACAGGACGCCAAGAGACCCAGTACTTC. It encodes CASSTGRQETQYF.

V is TRBV7-8 and J is TRBJ1-2; 7 bases align to TRBD1. The CDR3 is 16 residues long. J lost 2 bases, V lost 5 bases, and 11 bases had no gene match. The V gene's germline CDR1 is SGHVS and CDR2 FQNEAQ. Written as DNA, the CDR3 is TGTGCCAGCAGCAACGACAGGGAGGGATACAACTATGGCTACACCTTC. Protein sequence: CASSNDREGYNYGYTF.

The rearrangement links TRBV15 to TRBJ1-2; TRBD1 is a possible D gene (6 bases). Germline assignment: CDR1 LNHNV and CDR2 YYDKDF (reference sequence). Trimming took off 0 bases at V and 2 bases at J, with 13 bases between the two ends. The CDR3 contains 16 residues. The CDR3 nucleotides are TGTGCCACCAGCAGAGATAGGACAACAGGGAACTATGGCTACACCTTC. Encoded protein: CATSRDRTTGNYGYTF.

V and J are TRBV29-1 and TRBJ1-1; the D is unclear. V lost 7 bases and J 4 bases, leaving 19 bases between the germline ends. The CDR3 sequence is 14 residues long. Germline V gene data show CDR1 as SQVTM and CDR2 as ANQGSEA. CDR3 residues: CSAAVGSRVTEAFF. CDR3 DNA: TGCAGCGCCGCCGTGGGATCTCGGGTCACTGAAGCTTTCTTT.

The chain has TRBV25-1 and TRBJ1-2, with 10 bases identical to TRBD1. V gave up 5 bases and J gave up 8 bases; unmatched junction bases: 8. The CDR3 is made up of 14 amino acids. Germline V CDR1 and CDR2: MGHDK, SYGVNS. CDR3 sequence reads: CASSTGTGVGGYTF. The CDR3 nucleotides read TGTGCCAGCAGTACCGGGACAGGGGTAGGGGGCTACACCTTC.